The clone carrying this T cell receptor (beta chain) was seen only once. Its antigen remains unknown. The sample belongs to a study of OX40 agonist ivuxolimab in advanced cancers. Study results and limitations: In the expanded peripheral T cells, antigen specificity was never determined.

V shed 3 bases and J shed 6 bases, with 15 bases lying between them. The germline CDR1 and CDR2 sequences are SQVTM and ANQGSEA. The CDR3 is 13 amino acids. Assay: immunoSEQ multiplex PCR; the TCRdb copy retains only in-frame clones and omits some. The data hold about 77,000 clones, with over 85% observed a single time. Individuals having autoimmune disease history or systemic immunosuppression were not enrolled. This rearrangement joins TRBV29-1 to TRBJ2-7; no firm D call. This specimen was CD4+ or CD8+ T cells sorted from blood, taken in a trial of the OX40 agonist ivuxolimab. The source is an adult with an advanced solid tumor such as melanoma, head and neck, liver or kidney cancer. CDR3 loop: CSVEITSSGEQYF. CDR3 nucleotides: TGCAGCGTTGAGATAACCTCTTCAGGCGAGCAGTACTTC.